What follows describes a single T cell receptor beta chain. The antigen is unknown. Every one of the patients relapsed after autologous stem cell transplantation (brentuximab vedotin exposure was variable). TCRdb's table, derived via immunoSEQ multiplex PCR, lists solely in-frame clones and lacks some. Of around 45,000 clones in the sample, around two thirds were seen once. The entry originates in a study of PD-1 blockade in classical Hodgkin lymphoma. Study-level findings and limits: Baseline TCR diversity was reportedly lower in newly diagnosed patients than healthy donors.

V was clipped by 5 bases and J by 3 bases; unmatched bases: 7. The germline V gene encodes CDR1 SGHTA and CDR2 FQGNSA. The CDR3 is 14 residues long. This TCR was sampled from a human donor with classical Hodgkin lymphoma. Material: peripheral blood mononuclear cells (PBMCs), obtained at baseline. The V and J genes are TRBV7-2 and TRBJ2-7, with 7 bases aligning to TRBD1. The CDR3 sequence is CASSRPGTDYEQYF. CDR3 in DNA: TGTGCCAGCAGCAGACCCGGGACAGACTACGAGCAGTACTTC.